These 19 T cell receptor beta chains came from one sample sequenced in a study of blood T cell repertoires in COVID-19. The data were produced by immunoSEQ multiplex PCR, yet TCRdb's version contains in-frame clones alone and is incomplete. The data show around 280,000 clones, 85% to 90% seen once. The sample comprised PBMCs or T cells enriched from blood (not recorded which). Every receptor here comes from a woman younger than 35 with acute COVID-19.

This chain joins TRBV7-8 and TRBJ2-1, with 8 bases that match TRBD2. Germline V gene sequence: CDR1 SGHVS, CDR2 FQNEAQ. The CDR3 has 16 amino acids. J lost 0 bases, V lost 4 bases, and 5 bases had no gene match. The CDR3 coding sequence is TGTGCCAGCAGCTCGGGACTAGGAAGCTCCTACAATGAGCAGTTCTTC. Its protein product is CASSSGLGSSYNEQFF. Full variable domain (rest looked up from reference TRBV7-8 and TRBJ2-1): GAGVSQSPRYKVAKRGQDVALRCDPISGHVSLFWYQQALGQGPEFLTYFQNEAQLDKSGLPSDRFFAERPEGSVSTLKIQRTQQEDSAVYLCASSSGLGSSYNEQFFGPGTRLTVL.

V and J are TRBV5-5 and TRBJ2-7, with a tentative D call TRBD2 (5 bases). Per the germline V gene, CDR1 is SGHKS and CDR2 is YYEKEE (reference sequence). The CDR3 extends over 14 amino acids. Trimming took off 6 bases at V and 1 base at J, with 14 bases between the two ends. The CDR3 reads CASIQLEGSYEQYF. The CDR3 nucleotides are TGTGCCAGCATCCAGCTAGAGGGTTCCTACGAGCAGTACTTC.

J is TRBJ1-2 and V is TRBV11-2, with TRBD1 identical over 7 bases. The J segment lost 8 bases and the V segment lost 5 bases, leaving 11 bases of the junction unmatched. CDR1 SGHAT and CDR2 FQNNGV come from the germline V gene. The CDR3 totals 14 residues. Written as DNA, the CDR3 is TGTGCCAGCAGCCAAGTTCGGACAGGAGGAGGCTACACCTTC. Translation: CASSQVRTGGGYTF.

V gene TRBV5-6 combines with J gene TRBJ1-2; 11 bases are shared with TRBD1. The length of the CDR3 is 15 residues. V trimming: 0 bases; J trimming: 5 bases; junction bases outside the gene matches: 3. Germline CDR1 reads SGHDT; CDR2 reads YYEEEE. CDR3: CASSLGTGGVYGYTF. The CDR3 nucleotides read TGTGCCAGCAGCTTGGGGACAGGGGGCGTTTATGGCTACACCTTC.

The chain links TRBV5-1 to TRBJ2-5, with 11 nucleotides matching TRBD2. This CDR3 contains 15 residues. The V gene end was trimmed by 6 bases and the J gene end by 5 bases; junction bases not matched to a gene: 9. Germline V lookup: CDR1 SGHRS, CDR2 YFSETQ. The CDR3 is CASTRISGRAETQYF. Here the CDR3 DNA reads TGCGCCAGCACCCGAATTAGCGGGAGGGCCGAGACCCAGTACTTC. Together with reference TRBV5-1 and TRBJ2-5, the CDR3 gives the full variable domain: KAGVTQTPRYLIKTRGQQVTLSCSPISGHRSVSWYQQTPGQGLQFLFEYFSETQRNKGNFPGRFSGRQFSNSRSEMNVSTLELGDSALYLCASTRISGRAETQYFGPGTRLLVL.

The V gene is TRBV6-5, the J gene TRBJ2-1; D is unclear. Trimming removed 6 bases from V and 6 bases from J, with 9 bases in between. Germline loops: CDR1 MNHEY, CDR2 SVGAGI. The CDR3 is made up of 12 amino acids. CDR3 in DNA: TGTGCCAGCAGCAGAATCCCCAATGAGCAGTTCTTC. As protein: CASSRIPNEQFF.

The rearrangement joins TRBV6-6 to TRBJ2-2; 7 nucleotides align to TRBD2. The CDR3 is 16 amino acids. Germline V lookup: CDR1 MNHNY, CDR2 SVGAGI (reference sequence). After removal of 3 bases from V and 5 bases from J, the junction contained 9 bases not matched to a gene. The CDR3 coding sequence is TGTGCCAGCAGTTATGTCACAGCGCGGGAGACCGGGGAGCTGTTTTTT. Protein product: CASSYVTARETGELFF.

The chain's CDR3 is CASSLSGSGRATDTQYF. The CDR3 DNA reads as TGTGCCAGCAGTTTATCGGGTAGCGGGAGGGCCACAGATACGCAGTATTTT. The rearrangement uses TRBV28 and TRBJ2-3; 11 nucleotides align to TRBD2. V shed 1 base, J shed 2 bases, and the junction held 5 bases outside the gene matches. This CDR3 comprises 17 residues. Germline V gene data show CDR1 as MDHEN and CDR2 as SYDVKM.

This clone was counted ten times or more. The chain has TRBV5-1 and TRBJ1-1; 8 bases fit TRBD1. The CDR3 runs to 13 residues. The germline gives CDR1 SGHRS, CDR2 YFSETQ. Germline trimming cut 7 bases from V and 4 bases from J; bases unmatched to any gene: 6. The CDR3 region has the DNA TGCGCCAGCCGCCTGGGACAGGTCACTGAAGCTTTCTTT. It encodes CASRLGQVTEAFF.

This clone showed up just once. The chain has TRBV5-1 and TRBJ2-7, with 7 nucleotides matching TRBD2. With 3 bases clipped from V and 2 bases from J, the junction kept 5 bases outside the gene matches. The CDR3 has 14 residues. Germline loops: CDR1 SGHRS, CDR2 YFSETQ. The CDR3 DNA follows: TGCGCCAGCAGCTCCAAAAGCGGGACCTACGAGCAGTACTTC. Encoded protein: CASSSKSGTYEQYF.

The V and J genes are TRBV10-1 and TRBJ2-2; TRBD1 aligns across 7 bases. Germline CDR1 and CDR2: WNHNN and SYGVQD (reference sequence). Germline trimming cut 6 bases from V and 5 bases from J; bases unmatched to any gene: 3. CDR3 length equals 13 residues. The CDR3 sequence: CASRGTDTGELFF. As DNA, the CDR3 is TGCGCCAGCAGGGGGACAGATACCGGGGAGCTGTTTTTT.

The chain is built from TRBV24-1 and TRBJ2-1; 16 bases line up with TRBD2. The V gene end was trimmed by 2 bases and the J gene end by 8 bases; junction bases not matched to a gene: 8. Germline CDR1 KGHDR, CDR2 SFDVKD. The CDR3 is 18 residues long. CDR3 in amino acids: CATSDSGTSGRAVDEQFF. DNA of the CDR3: TGTGCCACCAGTGATTCCGGGACTAGCGGGAGGGCCGTAGATGAGCAGTTCTTC.

J is TRBJ1-5 and V is TRBV19; a weak D match, TRBD1 (5 bases). CDR1 is LNHDA, CDR2 SQIVND, per germline (reference sequence). There are 16 residues in the CDR3. Trimming shortened V by 6 bases and J by 4 bases, and 19 bases separated the two germline ends. CDR3 protein: CASSLQTMGPNQPQHF. The CDR3 DNA reads as TGTGCCAGTAGCCTCCAGACCATGGGGCCTAATCAGCCCCAGCATTTT.

The V call is TRBV6-5, the J call TRBJ1-1, with unresolved D. V was shortened by 6 bases and J by 6 bases, with 8 bases between the two germline ends. This CDR3 has 11 residues. Looked up from germline, CDR1 is MNHEY and CDR2 is SVGAGI. CDR3 DNA sequence: TGTGCCAGCAGCCTAGTATCTGAAGCTTTCTTT. Translation: CASSLVSEAFF.

The CDR3 DNA reads as TGTGCCAGCAGCCAAGGAGGGCGAGATCAGCCCCAGCATTTT. Amino acids: CASSQGGRDQPQHF. The chain uses TRBV3-1 (or the pseudogene TRBV3-2) and TRBJ1-5; no clear D gene. Germline values: CDR1 LGHDT, CDR2 YNNKEL (reference sequence). The CDR3 sequence is 14 residues long. V lost 1 base to trimming and J lost 5 bases, with 9 bases between them.

The CDR3 is CASSYIYYGYTF. CDR3 in DNA: TGTGCCAGCAGTTACATATACTATGGCTACACCTTC. The chain carries TRBV28 and TRBJ1-2; D is uncertain. Between the trimmed V and J ends, which lost 4 bases and 3 bases, there was a span of 6 bases. The CDR3 contains 12 residues. Germline values: CDR1 MDHEN, CDR2 SYDVKM.

This chain connects TRBV18 to TRBJ2-6; D perhaps matches TRBD1 (6 bases). V was trimmed by 3 bases and J by 0 bases, leaving 15 bases between them. The CDR3 sequence is 18 residues long. Germline CDR1 KGHSH, CDR2 LQKENI. The CDR3 region is CASSPVPTGDSGANVLTF. CDR3 bases: TGTGCCAGCTCACCTGTTCCGACAGGCGACTCTGGGGCCAACGTCCTGACTTTC.

The chain is built from TRBV6-4 and TRBJ2-2, with D tentatively TRBD2 (5 bases). Trimming took 6 bases from V and 7 from J, leaving 15 bases between them. The CDR3 sequence is 14 residues long. Germline values: CDR1 MRHNA, CDR2 SNTAGT. CDR3 sequence (DNA): TGTGCCAGCAGAAACGGGAAAGACGTCGGGGAGCTGTTTTTT. This gives the protein CASRNGKDVGELFF.

The rearrangement joins TRBV6-5 to TRBJ1-3; TRBD1 agrees at 10 bases. Trimming removed 6 bases from V and 2 bases from J; junction bases left unmatched: 4. There are 15 residues in the CDR3. The germline V gene encodes CDR1 MNHEY and CDR2 SVGAGI. This chain's CDR3 is CASRSGTGAGNTIYF. CDR3 nucleotide sequence: TGTGCCAGCAGATCCGGGACAGGGGCTGGAAACACCATATATTTT.